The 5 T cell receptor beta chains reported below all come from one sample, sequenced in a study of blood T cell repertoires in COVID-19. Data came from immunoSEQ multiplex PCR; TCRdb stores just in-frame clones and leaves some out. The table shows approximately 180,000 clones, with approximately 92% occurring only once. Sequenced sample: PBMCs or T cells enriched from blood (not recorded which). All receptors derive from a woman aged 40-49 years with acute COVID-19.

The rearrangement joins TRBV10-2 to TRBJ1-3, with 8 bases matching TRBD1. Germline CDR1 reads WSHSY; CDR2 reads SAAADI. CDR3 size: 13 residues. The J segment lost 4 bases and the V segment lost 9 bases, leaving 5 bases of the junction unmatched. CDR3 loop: CASTGGYGNTIYF. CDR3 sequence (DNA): TGCGCCAGTACAGGGGGTTACGGAAACACCATATATTTT.

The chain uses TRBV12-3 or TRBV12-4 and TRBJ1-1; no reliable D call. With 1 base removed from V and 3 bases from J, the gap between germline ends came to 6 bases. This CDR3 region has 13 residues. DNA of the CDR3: TGTGCCAGCAGTTTAGGGCCAGACACTGAAGCTTTCTTT. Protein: CASSLGPDTEAFF.

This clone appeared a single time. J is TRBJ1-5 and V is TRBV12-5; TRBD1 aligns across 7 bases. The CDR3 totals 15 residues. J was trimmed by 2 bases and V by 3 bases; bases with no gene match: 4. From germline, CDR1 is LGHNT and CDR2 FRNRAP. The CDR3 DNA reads TGTGCTAGTGGTTTAATGCAGGGGGGCAATCAGCCCCAGCATTTT. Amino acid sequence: CASGLMQGGNQPQHF.

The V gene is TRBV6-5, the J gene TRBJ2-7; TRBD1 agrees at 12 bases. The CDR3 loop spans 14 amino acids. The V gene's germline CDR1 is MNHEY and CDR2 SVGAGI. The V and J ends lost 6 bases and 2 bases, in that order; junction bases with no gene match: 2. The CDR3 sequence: CASRGQGAPYEQYF. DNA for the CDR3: TGTGCCAGCAGGGGACAGGGGGCTCCCTACGAGCAGTACTTC.

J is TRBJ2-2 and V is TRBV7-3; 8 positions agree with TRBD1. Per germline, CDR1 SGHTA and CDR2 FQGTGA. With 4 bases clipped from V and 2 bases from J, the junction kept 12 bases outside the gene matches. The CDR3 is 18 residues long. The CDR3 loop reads CASSSVGTGGFNTGELFF. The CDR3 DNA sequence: TGTGCCAGCAGCTCTGTCGGGACAGGTGGTTTTAACACCGGGGAGCTGTTTTTT. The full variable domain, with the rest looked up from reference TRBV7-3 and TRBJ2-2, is GAGVSQTPSNKVTEKGKYVELRCDPISGHTALYWYRQSLGQGPEFLIYFQGTGAADDSGLPNDRFFAVRPEGSVSTLKIQRTERGDSAVYLCASSSVGTGGFNTGELFFGEGSRLTVL.